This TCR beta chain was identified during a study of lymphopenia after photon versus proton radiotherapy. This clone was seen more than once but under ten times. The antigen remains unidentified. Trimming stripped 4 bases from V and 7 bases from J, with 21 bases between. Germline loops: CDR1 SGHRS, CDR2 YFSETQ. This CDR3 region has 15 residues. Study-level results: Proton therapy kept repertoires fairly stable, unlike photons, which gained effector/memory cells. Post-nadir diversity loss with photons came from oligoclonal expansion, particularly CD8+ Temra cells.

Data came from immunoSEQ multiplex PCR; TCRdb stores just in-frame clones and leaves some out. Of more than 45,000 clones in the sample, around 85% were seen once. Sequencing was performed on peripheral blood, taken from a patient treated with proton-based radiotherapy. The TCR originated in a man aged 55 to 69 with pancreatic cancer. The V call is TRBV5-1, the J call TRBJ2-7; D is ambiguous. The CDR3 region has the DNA TGCGCCAGCAGCCCGGGTAGTAGCACCAAAGGGGAGCAGTACTTC. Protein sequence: CASSPGSSTKGEQYF.